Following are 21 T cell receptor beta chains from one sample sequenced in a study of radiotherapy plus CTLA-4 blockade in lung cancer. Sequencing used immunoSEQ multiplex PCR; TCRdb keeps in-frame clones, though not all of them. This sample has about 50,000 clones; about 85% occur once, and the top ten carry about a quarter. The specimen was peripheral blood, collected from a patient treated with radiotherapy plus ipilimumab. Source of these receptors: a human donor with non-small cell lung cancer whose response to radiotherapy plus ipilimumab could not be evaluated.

CDR3 in DNA: TGTGCCAGCTCACCACATCTCTACGAGCAGTACTTC. Amino acids: CASSPHLYEQYF. J is TRBJ2-7 and V is TRBV18, with no clear D. The CDR3 extends over 12 amino acids. V shed 1 base and J shed 3 bases, with 4 bases lying between them. Germline assignment: CDR1 KGHSH and CDR2 LQKENI.

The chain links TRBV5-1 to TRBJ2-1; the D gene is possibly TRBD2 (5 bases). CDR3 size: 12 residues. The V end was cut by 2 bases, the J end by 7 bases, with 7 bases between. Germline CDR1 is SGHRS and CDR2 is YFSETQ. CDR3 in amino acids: CASSLGGNEQFF. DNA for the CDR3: TGCGCCAGCAGCTTAGGCGGGAATGAGCAGTTCTTC.

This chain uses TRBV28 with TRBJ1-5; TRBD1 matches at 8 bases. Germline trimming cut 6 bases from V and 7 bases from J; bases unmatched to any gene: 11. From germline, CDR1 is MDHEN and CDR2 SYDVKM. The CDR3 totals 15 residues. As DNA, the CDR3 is TGTGCCAGCAGGACCCAAGAACAGGGGGGACAGCCCCAGCATTTT. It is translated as CASRTQEQGGQPQHF.

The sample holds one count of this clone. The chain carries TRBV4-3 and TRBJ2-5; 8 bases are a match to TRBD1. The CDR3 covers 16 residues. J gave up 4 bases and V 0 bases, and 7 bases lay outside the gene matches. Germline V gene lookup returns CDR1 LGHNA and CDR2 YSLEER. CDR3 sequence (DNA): TGCGCCAGCAGCCAAGAGCCATTAACAGGGGGAGAGACCCAGTACTTC. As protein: CASSQEPLTGGETQYF.

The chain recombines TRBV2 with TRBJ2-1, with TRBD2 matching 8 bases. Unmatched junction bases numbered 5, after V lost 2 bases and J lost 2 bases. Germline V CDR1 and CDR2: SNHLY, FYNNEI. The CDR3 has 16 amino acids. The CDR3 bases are TGTGCCAGCAGTGAATCCCCTAGCGGGCCCTACAATGAGCAGTTCTTC. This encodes CASSESPSGPYNEQFF.

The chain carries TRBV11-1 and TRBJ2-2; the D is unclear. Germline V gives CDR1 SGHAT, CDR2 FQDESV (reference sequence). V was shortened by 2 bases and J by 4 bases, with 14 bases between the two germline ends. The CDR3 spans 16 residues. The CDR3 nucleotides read TGTGCCAGCAGCTTATTATCCAGCGTGACCACCGGGGAGCTGTTTTTT. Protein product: CASSLLSSVTTGELFF.

The CDR3 sequence: CATSSQDTSGSSYNEQFF. The CDR3 DNA reads TGTGCCACCAGCAGCCAGGATACTAGCGGGAGCTCCTACAATGAGCAGTTCTTC. The chain has TRBV15 and TRBJ2-1; 11 bases are shared with TRBD2. The CDR3 covers 18 residues. V lost 3 bases, J lost 0 bases, and 7 bases stayed unmatched. The germline V gene encodes CDR1 LNHNV and CDR2 YYDKDF (reference sequence). Complete variable domain (other parts from reference TRBV15 and TRBJ2-1): DAMVIQNPRYQVTQFGKPVTLSCSQTLNHNVMYWYQQKSSQAPKLLFHYYDKDFNNEADTPDNFQSRRPNTSFCFLDIRSPGLGDTAMYLCATSSQDTSGSSYNEQFFGPGTRLTVL.

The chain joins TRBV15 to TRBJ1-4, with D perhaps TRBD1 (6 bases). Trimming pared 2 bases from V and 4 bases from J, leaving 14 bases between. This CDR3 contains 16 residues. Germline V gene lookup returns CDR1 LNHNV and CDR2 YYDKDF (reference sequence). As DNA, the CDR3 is TGTGCCACCAGCAGAACCCGACAGGCTTATAATGAAAAACTGTTTTTT. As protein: CATSRTRQAYNEKLFF. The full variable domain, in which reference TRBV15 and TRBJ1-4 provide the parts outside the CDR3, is DAMVIQNPRYQVTQFGKPVTLSCSQTLNHNVMYWYQQKSSQAPKLLFHYYDKDFNNEADTPDNFQSRRPNTSFCFLDIRSPGLGDTAMYLCATSRTRQAYNEKLFFGSGTQLSVL.

The CDR3 DNA sequence: TGTGCCAGCAGAGCCGGGACTAGCCGTTCTGATACGCAGTATTTT. Amino acids: CASRAGTSRSDTQYF. The chain links TRBV6-5 to TRBJ2-3, with TRBD2 matching 9 bases. V trimming: 6 bases; J trimming: 6 bases; junction bases outside the gene matches: 10. CDR3 size: 15 residues. Germline V lookup: CDR1 MNHEY, CDR2 SVGAGI.

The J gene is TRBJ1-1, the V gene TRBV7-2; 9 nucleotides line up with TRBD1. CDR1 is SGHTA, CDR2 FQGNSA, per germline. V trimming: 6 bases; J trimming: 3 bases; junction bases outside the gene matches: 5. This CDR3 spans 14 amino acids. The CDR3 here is CASSLTGGDTEAFF. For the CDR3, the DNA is TGTGCCAGCAGTCTGACAGGGGGGGACACTGAAGCTTTCTTT.

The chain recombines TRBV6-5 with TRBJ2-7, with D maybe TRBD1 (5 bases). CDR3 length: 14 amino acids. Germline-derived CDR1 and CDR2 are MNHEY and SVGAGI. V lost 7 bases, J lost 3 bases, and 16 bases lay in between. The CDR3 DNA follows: TGTGCCAGCATGGGGTTCCAGGGCATCTACGAGCAGTACTTC. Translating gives CASMGFQGIYEQYF.

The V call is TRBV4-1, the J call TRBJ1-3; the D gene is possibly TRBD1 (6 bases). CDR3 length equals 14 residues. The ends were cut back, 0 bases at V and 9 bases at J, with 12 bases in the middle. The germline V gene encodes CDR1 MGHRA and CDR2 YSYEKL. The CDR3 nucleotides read TGCGCCAGCAGCCAAGAGAGGACAGCCGGCACCATATATTTT. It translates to CASSQERTAGTIYF.

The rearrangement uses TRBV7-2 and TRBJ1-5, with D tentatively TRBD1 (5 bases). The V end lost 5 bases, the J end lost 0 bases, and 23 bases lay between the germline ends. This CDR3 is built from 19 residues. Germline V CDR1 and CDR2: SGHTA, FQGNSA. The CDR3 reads CASSPGRGRDIYSNQPQHF. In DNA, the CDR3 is TGTGCCAGCAGCCCAGGGCGCGGAAGGGATATATATAGCAATCAGCCCCAGCATTTT. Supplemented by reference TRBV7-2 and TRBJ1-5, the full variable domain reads GAGVSQSPSNKVTEKGKDVELRCDPISGHTALYWYRQSLGQGLEFLIYFQGNSAPDKSGLPSDRFSAERTGGSVSTLTIQRTQQEDSAVYLCASSPGRGRDIYSNQPQHFGDGTRLSIL.

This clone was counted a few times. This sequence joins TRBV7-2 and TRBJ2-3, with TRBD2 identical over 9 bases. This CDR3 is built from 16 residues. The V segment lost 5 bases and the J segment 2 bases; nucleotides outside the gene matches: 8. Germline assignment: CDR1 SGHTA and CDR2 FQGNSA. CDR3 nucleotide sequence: TGTGCCAGCAGCGCAAGGGGACTAGCTTTCACAGATACGCAGTATTTT. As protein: CASSARGLAFTDTQYF.

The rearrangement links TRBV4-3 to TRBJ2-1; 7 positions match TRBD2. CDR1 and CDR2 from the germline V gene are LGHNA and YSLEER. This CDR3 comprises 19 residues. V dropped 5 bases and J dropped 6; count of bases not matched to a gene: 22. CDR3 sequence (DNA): TGCGCCAGCAGCGCCGGGACTACCGGAGGGTACGCTAGACCCAATGAGCAGTTCTTC. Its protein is CASSAGTTGGYARPNEQFF.

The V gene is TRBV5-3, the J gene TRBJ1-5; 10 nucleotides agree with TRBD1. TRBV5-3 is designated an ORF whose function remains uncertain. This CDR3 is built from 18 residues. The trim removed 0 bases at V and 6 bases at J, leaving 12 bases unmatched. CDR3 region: CARSLDRDRGRWTQPQHF. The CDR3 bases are TGTGCCAGAAGCTTGGATCGCGACAGGGGGCGCTGGACTCAGCCCCAGCATTTT.

This chain's CDR3 is CAWSVLGDSLNQPQHF. The DNA for the CDR3 is TGTGCCTGGAGTGTACTGGGGGACAGCCTCAATCAGCCCCAGCATTTT. The J gene is TRBJ1-5, the V gene TRBV30, with 7 bases fitting TRBD1. CDR1 is GTSNPN and CDR2 is SVGIG in the germline V gene (reference sequence). The CDR3 contains 16 residues. J gave up 3 bases and V 0 bases, and 8 bases lay outside the gene matches.

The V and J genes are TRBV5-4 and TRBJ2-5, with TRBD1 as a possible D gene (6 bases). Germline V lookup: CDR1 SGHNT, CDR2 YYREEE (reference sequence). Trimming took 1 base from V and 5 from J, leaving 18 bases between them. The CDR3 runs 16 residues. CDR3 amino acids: CASSLISRTARETQYF. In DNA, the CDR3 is TGTGCCAGCAGCTTGATTTCTCGGACAGCCCGGGAGACCCAGTACTTC. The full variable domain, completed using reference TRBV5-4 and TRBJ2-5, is ETGVTQSPTHLIKTRGQQVTLRCSSQSGHNTVSWYQQALGQGPQFIFQYYREEENGRGNFPPRFSGLQFPNYSSELNVNALELDDSALYLCASSLISRTARETQYFGPGTRLLVL.

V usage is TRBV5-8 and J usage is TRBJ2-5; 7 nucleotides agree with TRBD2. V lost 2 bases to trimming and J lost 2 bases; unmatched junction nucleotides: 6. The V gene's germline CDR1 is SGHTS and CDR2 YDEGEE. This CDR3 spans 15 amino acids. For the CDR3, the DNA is TGTGCCAGCAGCTTTTTGTCGGGAGGACAAGAGACCCAGTACTTC. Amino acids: CASSFLSGGQETQYF.

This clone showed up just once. The CDR3 is CASSVDRSSYNEQFF. As DNA, the CDR3 is TGCGCCAGCAGCGTTGACAGGAGCTCCTACAATGAGCAGTTCTTC. The V and J genes are TRBV5-1 and TRBJ2-1, with D maybe TRBD1 (6 bases). Trimming took off 4 bases at V and 0 bases at J, with 11 bases between the two ends. CDR1 is SGHRS and CDR2 is YFSETQ in the germline V gene. This CDR3 has 15 amino acids. Filled out from reference TRBV5-1 and TRBJ2-1, the complete variable domain reads KAGVTQTPRYLIKTRGQQVTLSCSPISGHRSVSWYQQTPGQGLQFLFEYFSETQRNKGNFPGRFSGRQFSNSRSEMNVSTLELGDSALYLCASSVDRSSYNEQFFGPGTRLTVL.

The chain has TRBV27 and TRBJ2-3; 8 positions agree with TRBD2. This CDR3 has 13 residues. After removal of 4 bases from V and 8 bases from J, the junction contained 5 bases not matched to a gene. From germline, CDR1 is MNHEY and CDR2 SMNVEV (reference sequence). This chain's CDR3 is CASSSTSGSTQYF. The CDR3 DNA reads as TGTGCCAGCAGTTCAACTAGCGGTAGTACGCAGTATTTT.